The sequence of this T cell receptor (beta chain) was determined in a study of blood T cell repertoires in COVID-19 (dated by TCRdb to the early 2020s). The study in broad terms: Samples covering the acute and convalescent phases of COVID-19 were provided by collaborators in the United States, Italy and Spain. The repertoires were released in a freely available public database intended as a resource for research on the immune response to SARS-CoV-2. Subjects who had been exposed to COVID-19, were actively infected with it, or had recovered from it provided the deeply sampled blood TCRbeta repertoires that made up the dataset. The samples were drawn from the first 160 participants of the ongoing ImmuneRACE study and from some 1,300 subjects provided by 6 global collaborators. Where HLA class I and class II types were available, the types were taken from metadata supplied by the sample provider, not from assay-based typing. The material from the prospective study consisted of cDNA or gDNA derived from T cells, B-cell-depleted T cells, or PBMCs. Nearly every sample came with metadata listing a de-identified subject ID, COVID-19 status, age in years and sex. Here is what the overall study found, with its caveats: How much clinical and demographic metadata was included differed by source and by participant, and the metadata was provided uncurated.

From the cysteine up to the phenylalanine, the CDR3 has a length of 12 residues. Only CDR3 DNA remains: 36 bases, in frame from the first base. The germline V gene supplies CDR1 ENHRY and CDR2 SYGVKD. Trimming takes 3 bases from V and 5 bases from J, and the germline ends sit 6 bases apart. The immunoSEQ Assay, a bias-controlled multiplex PCR, was used to amplify TCRbeta CDR3 regions from genomic DNA. In the source study's methods: The number of nucleated cells in each sample was estimated from the amplification of reference gene primers within the assay. Sequence reads were collapsed and filtered to measure the absolute abundance of every unique TCRbeta CDR3 rearrangement. For each sample, productive Simpson clonality was calculated as the square root of Simpson's diversity index over productive rearrangements. This is the immuneACCESS table as TCRdb keeps it, with only in-frame sequences that have V and J called. A part of the clones is gone; compared with another copy, unresolved V genes explain less than half, and the rest is unexplained. V and J calls and clone size come straight from that table; D and trimming were deduced from the DNA. Present in this sample are over 120,000 clones, under 90% of which were seen just once. The ten largest make up 40% to 55% of the sample.

Concerning this clone itself: Which antigen it targets is not known. No base quality values were provided; no much bigger clone lies one nucleotide off.

Whole blood was collected in K2EDTA tubes by collaborating institutions according to the institutions' own protocols. For TCRbeta analysis, collaborator samples were shipped as frozen whole blood, as isolated PBMCs, or as DNA extracted from either sample type. The sequence links TRBV10-3 to TRBJ2-3, with a tentative D gene TRBD1 over 5 matching bases. The receptor comes from a human donor in a cohort sampled during active COVID-19. Sequenced material: peripheral blood. The DNA sequence is given as TGTGCCATCAGTGACCAGGGAGATACGCAGTATTTT. Translated, it gives CAISDQGDTQYF.